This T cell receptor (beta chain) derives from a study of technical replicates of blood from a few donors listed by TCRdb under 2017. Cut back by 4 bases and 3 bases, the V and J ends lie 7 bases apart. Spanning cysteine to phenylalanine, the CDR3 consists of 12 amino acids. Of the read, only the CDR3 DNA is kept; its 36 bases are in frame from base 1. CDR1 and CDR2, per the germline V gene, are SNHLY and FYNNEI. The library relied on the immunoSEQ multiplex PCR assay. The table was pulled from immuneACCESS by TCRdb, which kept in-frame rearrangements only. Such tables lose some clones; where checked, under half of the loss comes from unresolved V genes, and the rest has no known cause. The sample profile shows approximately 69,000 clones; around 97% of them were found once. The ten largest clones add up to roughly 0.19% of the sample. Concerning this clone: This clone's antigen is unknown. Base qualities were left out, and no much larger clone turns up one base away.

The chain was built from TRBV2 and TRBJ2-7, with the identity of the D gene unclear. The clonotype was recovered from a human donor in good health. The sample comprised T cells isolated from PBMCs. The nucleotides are TGTGCCAGCAGTGGCCAGGACTACGAGCAGTACTTC. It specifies CASSGQDYEQYF. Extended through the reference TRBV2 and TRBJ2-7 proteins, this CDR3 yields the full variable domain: EPEVTQTPSHQVTQMGQEVILRCVPISNHLYFYWYRQILGQKVEFLVSFYNNEISEKSEIFDDQFSVERPDGSNFTLKIRSTKLEDSAMYFCASSGQDYEQYFGPGTRLTVT.